Shown below are 19 T cell receptor beta chains from a single sample sequenced in a study of cytomegalovirus exposure and HLA in healthy donors. Use of 60 Vbeta and 13 Jbeta primers characterized the PCR. The repertoire was sequenced with immunoSEQ multiplex PCR; TCRdb's copy has only in-frame clones and lacks some. The ten top clones account for about 0.6%, within a sample of roughly 84,000 clones. What was sequenced was PBMCs. The receptors stem from a man between 45 and 60 years old in good health and CMV-seronegative.

The chain joins TRBV6-5 to TRBJ1-2, with D tentatively TRBD1 (6 bases). CDR1 and CDR2 from the germline V gene are MNHEY and SVGAGI. The CDR3 has 15 amino acids. Trimming cost V 0 bases and J 2 bases, with 10 bases left between them. The CDR3 coding sequence is TGTGCCAGCAGTTACTCGACAGGACGGAACTATGGCTACACCTTC. It specifies CASSYSTGRNYGYTF.

J is TRBJ1-1 and V is TRBV20-1; no clear D gene. This CDR3 is 11 amino acids long. Germline values: CDR1 DFQATT, CDR2 SNEGSKA (reference sequence). Trimming took 6 bases from V and 4 from J, leaving 9 bases between them. The CDR3 coding sequence is TGCAGTGCCGCTAGAGGCACTGAAGCTTTCTTT. It encodes CSAARGTEAFF.

The V gene is TRBV7-9, the J gene TRBJ2-3, with 8 bases aligning to TRBD2. The CDR3 is 18 residues long. The ends lost 5 bases at V and 5 bases at J; junction bases unmatched: 18. From germline, CDR1 is SEHNR and CDR2 FQNEAQ (reference sequence). CDR3 DNA sequence: TGTGCCAGCAGCCCCCCTCCGGTAGCGACTAGCGATCTAGATACGCAGTATTTT. It codes for CASSPPPVATSDLDTQYF.

The chain has TRBV7-9 and TRBJ2-1; 8 bases match TRBD2. V lost 5 bases to trimming and J lost 0 bases; unmatched junction nucleotides: 6. The CDR3 runs to 16 residues. The germline V gene has CDR1 SEHNR and CDR2 FQNEAQ (reference sequence). The CDR3: CASSTLAGSSYNEQFF. CDR3 DNA sequence: TGTGCCAGCAGCACTTTAGCGGGGAGCTCCTACAATGAGCAGTTCTTC. Full variable domain (outside the CDR3, taken from reference TRBV7-9 and TRBJ2-1): DTGVSQNPRHKITKRGQNVTFRCDPISEHNRLYWYRQTLGQGPEFLTYFQNEAQLEKSRLLSDRFSAERPKGSFSTLEIQRTEQGDSAMYLCASSTLAGSSYNEQFFGPGTRLTVL.

The V call is TRBV4-1, the J call TRBJ2-1, with D perhaps TRBD1 (5 bases). CDR3 size: 14 residues. V lost 6 bases and J 6 bases, leaving 15 bases between the germline ends. Germline lookup yields CDR1 MGHRA and CDR2 YSYEKL. The CDR3 spells CASRPRGISNEQFF. The CDR3 nucleotides read TGCGCCAGCAGGCCAAGGGGTATAAGCAATGAGCAGTTCTTC.

The gene calls are TRBV7-3 and TRBJ2-3; TRBD2 agrees at 8 bases. V shed 5 bases, J shed 4 bases, and the junction held 5 bases outside the gene matches. Per the germline V gene, CDR1 is SGHTA and CDR2 is FQGTGA. This CDR3 has 14 residues. The CDR3 loop reads CASSLSGSADTQYF. The CDR3 nucleotides read TGTGCCAGCAGCCTAAGCGGGAGCGCAGATACGCAGTATTTT.

The gene calls are TRBV5-1 and TRBJ2-6, with unresolved D. CDR1 is SGHRS, CDR2 YFSETQ, per germline. The V and J ends lost 4 bases and 0 bases respectively, with 11 bases between them. The CDR3 consists of 16 residues. CDR3 in DNA: TGCGCCAGCAGCCCGGTCCGACTCTCTGGGGCCAACGTCCTGACTTTC. It specifies CASSPVRLSGANVLTF.

The chain uses TRBV9 and TRBJ2-5, with TRBD2 matching 12 bases. The CDR3 runs to 16 residues. Germline V gives CDR1 SGDLS, CDR2 YYNGEE. J was trimmed by 5 bases and V by 4 bases; bases with no gene match: 9. This CDR3 reads CASSPKLAGGVETQYF. CDR3 coding DNA: TGTGCCAGCAGCCCAAAGCTAGCGGGGGGGGTGGAGACCCAGTACTTC.

The chain has TRBV15 and TRBJ1-2; the match to TRBD1 covers 7 bases. The V segment lost 1 base and the J segment 4 bases; nucleotides outside the gene matches: 3. Germline V gene data show CDR1 as LNHNV and CDR2 as YYDKDF (reference sequence). This CDR3 is built from 14 residues. In DNA, the CDR3 is TGTGCCACCAGCAGAGGACAGGGCGCCTATGGCTACACCTTC. The encoded protein is CATSRGQGAYGYTF.

The gene calls are TRBV2 and TRBJ1-1, with 9 bases identical to TRBD1. Trimming cost V 8 bases and J 2 bases; bases outside gene matches: 9. The CDR3 extends over 15 amino acids. Germline values: CDR1 SNHLY, CDR2 FYNNEI. CDR3 residues: CASQELGQGNTEAFF. The CDR3 nucleotides read TGTGCCAGCCAAGAACTGGGACAGGGAAACACTGAAGCTTTCTTT.

The CDR3 DNA reads as TGTGCCAGCAGTTTCACTATGCGTCTGGGGAGCTCCTATAATTCACCCCTCCACTTT. The encoded protein is CASSFTMRLGSSYNSPLHF. The chain combines TRBV27 with TRBJ1-6; D is unclear. The CDR3 spans 19 residues. V was pared by 3 bases and J by 0 bases, with 18 bases between. Germline V CDR1 and CDR2: MNHEY, SMNVEV (reference sequence).

The rearrangement joins TRBV29-1 to TRBJ2-3, with D tentatively TRBD2 (6 bases). V lost 7 bases, J lost 4 bases, and 15 bases lay in between. This CDR3 is built from 13 residues. Germline CDR1 reads SQVTM; CDR2 reads ANQGSEA. Written as DNA, the CDR3 is TGCAGCGGGGAATGGCGGGGTGCAGATACGCAGTATTTT. As protein: CSGEWRGADTQYF.

J is TRBJ2-6 and V is TRBV2; D is ambiguous. Trimming shortened V by 6 bases and J by 1 base, and 10 bases separated the two germline ends. Germline V gene data show CDR1 as SNHLY and CDR2 as FYNNEI. This CDR3 is built from 15 residues. The CDR3: CASRILTSGANVLTF. Written as DNA, the CDR3 is TGTGCCAGCAGGATACTAACGTCTGGGGCCAACGTCCTGACTTTC.

The V gene is TRBV2, the J gene TRBJ1-5; D not certain. The CDR3 loop spans 13 amino acids. Germline V gives CDR1 SNHLY, CDR2 FYNNEI. CDR3 residues: CAAGKDSNQPQHF. The CDR3 DNA reads as TGTGCTGCCGGGAAAGATAGCAATCAGCCCCAGCATTTT. The variable domain in full, with the rest retrieved from reference TRBV2 and TRBJ1-5, is EPEVTQTPSHQVTQMGQEVILRCVPISNHLYFYWYRQILGQKVEFLVSFYNNEISEKSEIFDDQFSVERPDGSNFTLKIRSTKLEDSAMYFCAAGKDSNQPQHFGDGTRLSIL.

This sequence joins TRBV27 and TRBJ1-2; TRBD1 aligns across 7 bases. The CDR3 has 15 amino acids. V shed 2 bases and J 2 bases; nucleotides not matched to a gene: 5. Per germline, CDR1 MNHEY and CDR2 SMNVEV (reference sequence). In DNA, the CDR3 is TGTGCCAGCAGTTTACGTCCGACAGGGAACTATGGCTACACCTTC. It encodes CASSLRPTGNYGYTF.

This rearrangement joins TRBV6-5 to TRBJ2-7, with TRBD1 identical over 8 bases. The trim removed 5 bases at V and 3 bases at J, leaving 6 bases unmatched. Germline V gene lookup returns CDR1 MNHEY and CDR2 SVGAGI. The CDR3 has 14 residues. The CDR3 loop is CASSIRDRNYEQYF. CDR3 sequence (DNA): TGTGCCAGCAGTATCCGGGACAGGAACTACGAGCAGTACTTC.

This rearrangement joins TRBV19 to TRBJ1-1; the D is unclear. This CDR3 contains 13 residues. Germline V lookup: CDR1 LNHDA, CDR2 SQIVND (reference sequence). V was clipped by 6 bases and J by 6 bases, with 14 bases between them. In nucleotides, the CDR3 is TGTGCCAGTAGAGAGGGTATTCCCGCTGAAGCTTTCTTT. Amino acid sequence: CASREGIPAEAFF.

The chain recombines TRBV9 with TRBJ2-3; tentatively, D is TRBD2 (6 bases). The germline gives CDR1 SGDLS, CDR2 YYNGEE. V was pared by 3 bases and J by 5 bases, with 13 bases between. CDR3 length: 14 amino acids. CDR3 amino acids: CASSAFSGRDTQYF. CDR3 nucleotide sequence: TGTGCCAGCAGCGCATTTAGCGGAAGAGATACGCAGTATTTT.

The chain couples TRBV2 to TRBJ2-4; TRBD2 might be the D (6 bases). This CDR3 has 16 residues. Germline V CDR1 and CDR2: SNHLY, FYNNEI. The V end lost 2 bases, the J end lost 6 bases, and 17 bases lay between the germline ends. CDR3 DNA: TGTGCCAGCAGTGAAAGAGGAGGGTATGGTGGAAACATTCAGTACTTC. As protein: CASSERGGYGGNIQYF.